This T cell receptor (beta chain) was found in a study of tumor and adjacent non-tumor tissue in lung cancer. Study as a whole: Samples averaged about 4.3 million productive TCRbeta reads each.

No cell sorting was done before RNA was extracted from the tissue. Between August and November 2014, newly diagnosed, chemotherapy-naive lung cancer patients underwent thoracic surgery in China. The library came from three nested PCR rounds adapted from ARM-PCR protocols. TCRdb itself ran the multiplex PCR reads through MiXCR, one entry per CDR3 protein. Here the sample spans under 140,000 distinct CDR3 sequences, around 82% being singletons. About this clonotype itself: Its antigen is not identified.

Study-wide results and caveats: Top 100 clones took a larger repertoire share in normal lung. Tumor tissue had significantly higher TCR diversity than normal lung.

CDR1 is MGHRA, CDR2 YSYEKL, per germline. This CDR3 has 17 amino acids. The V and J ends lost 4 bases and 3 bases respectively, with 19 bases between them. The sample was lung tumor tissue. This clonotype was sampled from a man in his 70s with non-small cell lung cancer. The V and J genes are TRBV4-1 and TRBJ2-1; D might be TRBD2 (6 bases). Here the CDR3 DNA reads TGCGCCAGCAGCCGTTCCTCAGGGACGGGGGTCTACAATGAGCAGTTCTTC. This sequence encodes CASSRSSGTGVYNEQFF.